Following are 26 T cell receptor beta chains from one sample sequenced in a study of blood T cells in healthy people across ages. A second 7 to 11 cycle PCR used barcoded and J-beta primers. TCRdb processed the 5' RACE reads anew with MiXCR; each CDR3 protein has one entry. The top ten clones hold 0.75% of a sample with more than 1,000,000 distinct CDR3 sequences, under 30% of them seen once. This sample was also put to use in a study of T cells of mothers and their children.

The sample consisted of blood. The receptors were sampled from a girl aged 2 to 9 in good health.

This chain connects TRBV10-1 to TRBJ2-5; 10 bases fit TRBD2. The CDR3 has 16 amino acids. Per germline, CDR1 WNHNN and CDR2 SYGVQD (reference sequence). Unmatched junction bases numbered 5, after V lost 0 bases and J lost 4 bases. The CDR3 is CASSESVAGGRETQYF. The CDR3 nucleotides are TGCGCCAGCAGTGAGTCGGTAGCGGGAGGCCGAGAGACCCAGTACTTC.

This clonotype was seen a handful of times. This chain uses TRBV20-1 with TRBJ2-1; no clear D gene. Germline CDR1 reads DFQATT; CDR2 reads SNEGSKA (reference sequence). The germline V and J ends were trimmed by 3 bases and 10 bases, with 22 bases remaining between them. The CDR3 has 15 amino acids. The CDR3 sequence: CSASLAINPSIEQFF. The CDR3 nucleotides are TGCAGTGCTAGTTTGGCGATAAATCCATCCATCGAGCAGTTCTTC.

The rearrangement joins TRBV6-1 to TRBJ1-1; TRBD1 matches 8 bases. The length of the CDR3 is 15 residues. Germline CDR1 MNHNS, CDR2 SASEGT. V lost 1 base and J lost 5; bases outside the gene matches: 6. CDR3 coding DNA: TGTGCCAGCAGTGAAGTAGGACAGGGAGTGACTGAAGCTTTCTTT. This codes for CASSEVGQGVTEAFF.

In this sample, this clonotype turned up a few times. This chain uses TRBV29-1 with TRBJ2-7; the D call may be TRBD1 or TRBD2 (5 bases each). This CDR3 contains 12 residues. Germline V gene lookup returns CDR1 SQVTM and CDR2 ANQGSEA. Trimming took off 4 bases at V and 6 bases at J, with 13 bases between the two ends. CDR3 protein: CSVGGANGEQYF. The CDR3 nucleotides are TGCAGCGTTGGAGGGGCAAACGGCGAGCAGTACTTC.

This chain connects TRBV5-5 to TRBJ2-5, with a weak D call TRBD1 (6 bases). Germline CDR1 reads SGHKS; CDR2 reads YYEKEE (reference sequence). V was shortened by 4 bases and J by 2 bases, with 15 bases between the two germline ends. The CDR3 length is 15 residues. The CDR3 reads CASSKPWTVQETQYF. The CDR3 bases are TGTGCCAGCAGCAAGCCCTGGACAGTTCAAGAGACCCAGTACTTC.

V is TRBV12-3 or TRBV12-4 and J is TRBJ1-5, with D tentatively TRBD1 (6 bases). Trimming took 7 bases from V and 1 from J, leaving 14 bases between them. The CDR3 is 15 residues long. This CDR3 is CASTLAGESNQPQHF. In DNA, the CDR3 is TGTGCCAGCACCCTGGCAGGGGAGAGCAATCAGCCCCAGCATTTT.

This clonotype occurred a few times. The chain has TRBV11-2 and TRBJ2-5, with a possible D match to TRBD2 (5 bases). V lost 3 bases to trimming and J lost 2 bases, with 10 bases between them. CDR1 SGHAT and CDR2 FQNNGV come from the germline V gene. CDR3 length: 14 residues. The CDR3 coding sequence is TGTGCCAGCAGCTTGGAGCGGTTACAAGAGACCCAGTACTTC. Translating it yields CASSLERLQETQYF.

CDR3 sequence: CASSKSGGYEQYF. CDR3 nucleotide sequence: TGTGCCAGCAGTAAATCGGGGGGCTACGAGCAGTACTTC. J is TRBJ2-7 and V is TRBV28; 7 bases align to TRBD2. The CDR3 has 13 residues. The trim removed 5 bases at V and 3 bases at J, leaving 4 bases unmatched. The V gene's germline CDR1 is MDHEN and CDR2 SYDVKM.

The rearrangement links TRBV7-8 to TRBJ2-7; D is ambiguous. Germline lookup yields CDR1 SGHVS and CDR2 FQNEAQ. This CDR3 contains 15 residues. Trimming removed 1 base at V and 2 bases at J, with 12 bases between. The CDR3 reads CASSLGGYKTYEQYF. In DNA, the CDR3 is TGTGCCAGCAGCTTAGGAGGCTACAAGACCTACGAGCAGTACTTC.

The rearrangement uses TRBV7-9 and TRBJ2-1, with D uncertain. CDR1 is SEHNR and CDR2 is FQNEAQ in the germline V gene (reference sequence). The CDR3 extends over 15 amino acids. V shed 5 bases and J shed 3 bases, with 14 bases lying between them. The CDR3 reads CASSPSIRYYNEQFF. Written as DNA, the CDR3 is TGTGCCAGCAGCCCGAGTATACGTTACTACAATGAGCAGTTCTTC.

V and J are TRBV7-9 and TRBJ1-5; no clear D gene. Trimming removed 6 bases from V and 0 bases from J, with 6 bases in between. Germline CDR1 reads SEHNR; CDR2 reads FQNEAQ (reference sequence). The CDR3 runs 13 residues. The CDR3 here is CASSRNSNQPQHF. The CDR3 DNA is TGTGCCAGCAGTCGAAATAGCAATCAGCCCCAGCATTTT.

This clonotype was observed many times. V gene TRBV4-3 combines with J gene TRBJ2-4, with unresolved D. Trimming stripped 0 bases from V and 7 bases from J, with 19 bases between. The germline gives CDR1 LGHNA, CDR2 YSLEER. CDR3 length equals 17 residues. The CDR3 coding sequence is TGCGCCAGCAGCCAAGATCACGAGGCATTAGATTTGAACATTCAGTACTTC. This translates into CASSQDHEALDLNIQYF.

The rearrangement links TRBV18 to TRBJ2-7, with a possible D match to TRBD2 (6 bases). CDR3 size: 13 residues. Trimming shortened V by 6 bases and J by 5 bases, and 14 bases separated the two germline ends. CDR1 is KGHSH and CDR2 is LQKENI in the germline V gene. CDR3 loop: CASSLAAVHEQYF. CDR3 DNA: TGTGCCAGCTCCTTAGCGGCCGTCCACGAGCAGTACTTC.

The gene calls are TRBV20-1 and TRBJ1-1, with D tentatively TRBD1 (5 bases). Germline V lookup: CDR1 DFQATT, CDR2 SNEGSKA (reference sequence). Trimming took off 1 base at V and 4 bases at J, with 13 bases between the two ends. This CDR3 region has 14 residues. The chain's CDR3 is CSARVQGSSTEAFF. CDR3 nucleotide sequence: TGCAGTGCTAGAGTTCAGGGTTCGAGCACTGAAGCTTTCTTT.

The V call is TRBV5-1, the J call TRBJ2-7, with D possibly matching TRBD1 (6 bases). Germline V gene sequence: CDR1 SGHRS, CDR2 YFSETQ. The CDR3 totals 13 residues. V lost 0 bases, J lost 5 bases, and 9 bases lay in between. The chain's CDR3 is CASSLAGENEQYF. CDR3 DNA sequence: TGCGCCAGCAGCTTGGCAGGGGAGAACGAGCAGTACTTC.

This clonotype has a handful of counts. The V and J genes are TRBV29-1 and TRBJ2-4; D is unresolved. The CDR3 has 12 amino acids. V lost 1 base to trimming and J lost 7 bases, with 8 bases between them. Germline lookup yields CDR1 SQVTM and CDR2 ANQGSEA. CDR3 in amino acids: CSVEGTSNIQYF. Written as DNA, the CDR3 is TGCAGCGTTGAAGGGACCTCGAACATTCAGTACTTC. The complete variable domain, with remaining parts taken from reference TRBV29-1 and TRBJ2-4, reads SAVISQKPSRDICQRGTSLTIQCQVDSQVTMMFWYRQQPGQSLTLIATANQGSEATYESGFVIDKFPISRPNLTFSTLTVSNMSPEDSSIYLCSVEGTSNIQYFGAGTRLSVL.

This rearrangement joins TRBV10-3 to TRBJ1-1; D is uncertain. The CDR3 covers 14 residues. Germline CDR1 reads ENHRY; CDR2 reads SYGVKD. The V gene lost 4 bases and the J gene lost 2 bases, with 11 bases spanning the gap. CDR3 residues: CAISVRPQNTEAFF. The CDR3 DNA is TGTGCCATCAGTGTCCGACCCCAAAACACTGAAGCTTTCTTT.

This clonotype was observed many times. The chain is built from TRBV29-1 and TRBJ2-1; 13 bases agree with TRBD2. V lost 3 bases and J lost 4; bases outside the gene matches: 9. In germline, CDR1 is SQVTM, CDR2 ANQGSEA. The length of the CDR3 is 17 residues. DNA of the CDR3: TGCAGCGTTGAGGAAACACTAGCGGGGGGGTTTTACAATGAGCAGTTCTTC. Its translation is CSVEETLAGGFYNEQFF.

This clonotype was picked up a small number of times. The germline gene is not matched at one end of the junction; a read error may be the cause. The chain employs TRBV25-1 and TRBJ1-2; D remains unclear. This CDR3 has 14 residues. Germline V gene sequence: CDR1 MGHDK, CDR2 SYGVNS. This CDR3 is CASTAHDIVYGYTF. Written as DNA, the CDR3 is TGTGCCAGCACAGCCCACGATATAGTCTATGGCTACACTTTC.

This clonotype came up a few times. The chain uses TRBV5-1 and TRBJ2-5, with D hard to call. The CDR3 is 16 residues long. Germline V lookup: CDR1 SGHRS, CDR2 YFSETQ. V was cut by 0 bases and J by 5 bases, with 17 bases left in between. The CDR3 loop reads CASSLGFLPESETQYF. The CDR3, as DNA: TGCGCCAGCAGCTTGGGTTTCCTGCCTGAGTCGGAGACCCAGTACTTC.

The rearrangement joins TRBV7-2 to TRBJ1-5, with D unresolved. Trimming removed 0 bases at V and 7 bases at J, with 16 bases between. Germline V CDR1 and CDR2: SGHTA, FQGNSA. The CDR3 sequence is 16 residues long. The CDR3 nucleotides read TGTGCCAGCAGCTTAGCCACAGCATGGCTCGGGCAGCCCCAGCATTTT. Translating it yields CASSLATAWLGQPQHF. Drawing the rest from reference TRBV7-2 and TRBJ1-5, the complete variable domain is GAGVSQSPSNKVTEKGKDVELRCDPISGHTALYWYRQSLGQGLEFLIYFQGNSAPDKSGLPSDRFSAERTGGSVSTLTIQRTQQEDSAVYLCASSLATAWLGQPQHFGDGTRLSIL.

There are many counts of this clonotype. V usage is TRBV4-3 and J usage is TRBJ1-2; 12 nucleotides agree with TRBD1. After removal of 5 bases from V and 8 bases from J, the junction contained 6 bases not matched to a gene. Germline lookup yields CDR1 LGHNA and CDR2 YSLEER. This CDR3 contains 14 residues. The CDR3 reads CASSRGQGAGGYTF. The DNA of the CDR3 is TGCGCCAGCAGCAGGGGACAGGGGGCTGGAGGCTACACCTTC.

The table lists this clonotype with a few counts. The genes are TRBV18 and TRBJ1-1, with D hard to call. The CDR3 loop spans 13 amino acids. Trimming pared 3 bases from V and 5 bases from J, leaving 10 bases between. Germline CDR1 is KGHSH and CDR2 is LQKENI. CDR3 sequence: CASSPEDRTEAFF. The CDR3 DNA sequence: TGTGCCAGCTCACCGGAGGATCGGACTGAAGCTTTCTTT.

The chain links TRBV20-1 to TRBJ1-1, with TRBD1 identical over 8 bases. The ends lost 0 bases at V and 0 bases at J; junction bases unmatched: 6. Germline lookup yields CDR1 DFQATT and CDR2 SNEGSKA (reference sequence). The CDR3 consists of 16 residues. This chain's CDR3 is CSARDPQGVMNTEAFF. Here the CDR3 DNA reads TGCAGTGCTAGAGATCCACAGGGGGTCATGAACACTGAAGCTTTCTTT.

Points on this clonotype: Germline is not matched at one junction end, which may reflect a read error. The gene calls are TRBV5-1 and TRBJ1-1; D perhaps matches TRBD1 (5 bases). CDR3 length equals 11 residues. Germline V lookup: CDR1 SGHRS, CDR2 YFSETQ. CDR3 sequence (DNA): TGCGCCAGCAGCTTGACAGGCTCACCGACGTTT. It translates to CASSLTGSPTF.

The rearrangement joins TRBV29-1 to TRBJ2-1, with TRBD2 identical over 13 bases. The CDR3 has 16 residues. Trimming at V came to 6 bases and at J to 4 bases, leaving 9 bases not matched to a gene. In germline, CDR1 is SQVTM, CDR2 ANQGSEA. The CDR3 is CSVALTSGRTYNEQFF. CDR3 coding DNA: TGCAGCGTCGCACTGACTAGCGGGAGGACGTACAATGAGCAGTTCTTC.